The clone carrying this TCR beta chain was counted at least ten times. Its target is unknown. TCRdb itself ran the RT-PCR reads through MiXCR, one entry per CDR3 protein. The sample records 400,000 to 650,000 distinct CDR3 sequences, less than 7.5% being singletons. The CDR3 loop spans 15 amino acids. Germline trimming cut 3 bases from V and 5 bases from J; bases unmatched to any gene: 13. Germline V lookup: CDR1 DFQATT, CDR2 SNEGSKA (reference sequence). The data belong to a study of response to subunit inactivated influenza vaccine. Notes on the study in general: Authors suggested that a seasonal influenza vaccination recruits few new T cells each time.

The J gene is TRBJ2-7, the V gene TRBV20-1; TRBD2 matches at 7 bases. This TCR derives from a man between 50 and 69 years old who received an inactivated influenza vaccine. Sequences were derived from PBMCs from blood, sampled around 2 years after vaccination. The CDR3 sequence: CSASSATGGRNEQYF. In DNA form, the CDR3 reads TGCAGTGCTAGTTCAGCGACGGGAGGTAGGAACGAGCAGTACTTC.